What follows are 28 T cell receptor beta chains derived from one specimen sequenced in a study of CD8+CD57+ T cells in acquired aplastic anemia. Patients chosen for sequencing had CD8+CD57+ cells that had expanded, as shown by flow cytometry. The study profiled TCR beta VDJ and CDR3 using genomic DNA as template. In TCRdb, the reads were re-called with MiXCR into one record per CDR3 protein. The data hold about 180,000 distinct CDR3 sequences, with about 44% observed a single time. The specimen was sorted CD4+, CD8+, or CD8+CD57+ T cells (not recorded which) from PBMCs. The source of these receptors is a human donor with aplastic anemia.

This sequence joins TRBV7-2 and TRBJ2-7, with D unresolved. The CDR3 length is 12 residues. Trimming cost V 5 bases and J 3 bases, with 8 bases left between them. Germline loops: CDR1 SGHTA, CDR2 FQGNSA. The CDR3, as DNA: TGTGCCAGCAGCATAGGGTACTACGAGCAGTACTTC. Translating it yields CASSIGYYEQYF.

This clonotype appeared a few times. The chain links TRBV7-9 to TRBJ1-2, with no clear D. V gave up 4 bases and J gave up 0 bases, with 9 bases separating them. Germline lookup yields CDR1 SEHNR and CDR2 FQNEAQ (reference sequence). There are 14 residues in the CDR3. In nucleotides, the CDR3 is TGTGCCAGCAGCTCCAGTTTCTCTAACTATGGCTACACCTTC. Amino acids: CASSSSFSNYGYTF. Using reference TRBV7-9 and TRBJ1-2 for the parts outside the CDR3, the full variable domain is DTGVSQNPRHKITKRGQNVTFRCDPISEHNRLYWYRQTLGQGPEFLTYFQNEAQLEKSRLLSDRFSAERPKGSFSTLEIQRTEQGDSAMYLCASSSSFSNYGYTFGSGTRLTVV.

This clonotype was found many times. V and J are TRBV28 and TRBJ2-7; D gene unclear. The V end lost 6 bases, the J end lost 5 bases, and 14 bases lay between the germline ends. Germline assignment: CDR1 MDHEN and CDR2 SYDVKM. CDR3 length: 13 residues. CDR3 sequence (DNA): TGTGCCAGCAGAAAAGACTGGCTCAACGAGCAGTACTTC. Its translation: CASRKDWLNEQYF.

This clonotype was detected many times. The genes are TRBV24-1 and TRBJ1-2; 9 bases are shared with TRBD1. The CDR3 has 16 amino acids. The V segment lost 3 bases and the J segment 4 bases; nucleotides outside the gene matches: 8. Germline values: CDR1 KGHDR, CDR2 SFDVKD. The CDR3 region has the DNA TGTGCCACCAGTGATACCGGACAGGGGTCCTCCTATGGCTACACCTTC. It is translated as CATSDTGQGSSYGYTF.

The chain couples TRBV3-1 to TRBJ1-1, with D perhaps matching TRBD1 (5 bases). The V end was cut by 4 bases, the J end by 0 bases, with 12 bases between. This CDR3 spans 15 amino acids. Germline assignment: CDR1 LGHDT and CDR2 YNNKEL (reference sequence). CDR3 coding DNA: TGTGCCAGCAGCCCTACCTGGGGCTTGAACACTGAAGCTTTCTTT. It yields the protein CASSPTWGLNTEAFF.

V gene TRBV20-1 combines with J gene TRBJ2-1; unclear D gene. The CDR3 has 12 amino acids. Per the germline V gene, CDR1 is DFQATT and CDR2 is SNEGSKA (reference sequence). V was trimmed by 3 bases and J by 5 bases, leaving 8 bases between them. CDR3 region: CSASRQHNEQFF. The DNA of the CDR3 is TGCAGTGCTAGTCGGCAACACAATGAGCAGTTCTTC.

The chain's CDR3 is CSARDRDYYYNEQFF. The DNA of the CDR3 is TGCAGTGCTAGAGACCGGGACTATTACTACAATGAGCAGTTCTTC. The chain uses TRBV20-1 and TRBJ2-1, with 7 bases fitting TRBD2. Unmatched junction bases numbered 5, after V lost 0 bases and J lost 3 bases. The germline gives CDR1 DFQATT, CDR2 SNEGSKA (reference sequence). This CDR3 contains 15 residues.

The rearrangement uses TRBV10-2 and TRBJ1-6; weak D call: TRBD1 (6 bases). Germline CDR1 reads WSHSY; CDR2 reads SAAADI. Trimming pared 7 bases from V and 10 bases from J, leaving 17 bases between. CDR3 length equals 14 residues. The CDR3 nucleotides are TGCGCCAGCATGGGCGAAAAAAGGGGGTCACCCCTCCACTTT. Its protein is CASMGEKRGSPLHF.

About this clonotype: Mismatch with germline at one junction end may stem from a read error. CDR3 in amino acids: CASSGQGAWERYF. In nucleotides, the CDR3 is TGTGCCAGCAGTGGACAGGGGGCATGGGAGCGGTACTTC. V and J are TRBV27 and TRBJ2-7; 11 bases are a match to TRBD1. Germline assignment: CDR1 MNHEY and CDR2 SMNVEV (reference sequence). The CDR3 has 13 residues.

This clonotype has at least ten counts. This chain links TRBV7-6 with TRBJ2-1; D might be TRBD1 (5 bases). Between the trimmed V and J ends, which lost 5 bases and 7 bases, there was a span of 18 bases. There are 15 residues in the CDR3. CDR1 and CDR2 (germline): SGHVS, FNYEAQ. This chain's CDR3 is CASSPRPNQGNEQFF. For the CDR3, the DNA is TGTGCCAGCAGCCCTAGACCTAATCAGGGAAATGAGCAGTTCTTC.

This clonotype was detected many times. The gene calls are TRBV7-3 and TRBJ2-2; 7 bases are a match to TRBD1. The CDR3 is 16 residues long. The J segment lost 0 bases and the V segment lost 5 bases, leaving 6 bases of the junction unmatched. The V gene's germline CDR1 is SGHTA and CDR2 FQGTGA. CDR3 protein: CASSKTGPTNTGELFF. CDR3 DNA sequence: TGTGCCAGCAGCAAGACAGGGCCCACGAACACCGGGGAGCTGTTTTTT.

The chain uses TRBV28 and TRBJ1-2; TRBD1 might be the D (5 bases). With 5 bases removed from V and 8 bases from J, the gap between germline ends came to 15 bases. The CDR3 is 13 residues long. CDR1 is MDHEN, CDR2 SYDVKM, per germline. CDR3 residues: CASSPRGASGYTF. The CDR3 DNA is TGTGCCAGCAGTCCTCGAGGGGCATCGGGCTACACCTTC.

The chain has TRBV24-1 and TRBJ2-5, with no clear D. Germline V gene sequence: CDR1 KGHDR, CDR2 SFDVKD. Trimming took off 3 bases at V and 5 bases at J, with 21 bases between the two ends. This CDR3 is 17 amino acids long. In nucleotides, the CDR3 is TGTGCCACCAGTGATCCCCGTAGGGAAAACGATATTGAGACCCAGTACTTC. Translation gives CATSDPRRENDIETQYF.

In its sample, this clonotype was seen a few times. With a much larger clone just one base away, this may be a read error. This likely comes from a read error, as the CDR3 has no conserved phenylalanine or tryptophan at its end. This chain joins TRBV7-2 and TRBJ2-7; 7 bases fit TRBD2. The CDR3 consists of 13 residues. V lost 3 bases, J lost 7 bases, and 6 bases stayed unmatched. Germline CDR1 reads SGHTA; CDR2 reads FQGNSA. The CDR3 protein is CASSFVGAGEQYL. Here the CDR3 DNA reads TGTGCCAGCAGCTTTGTCGGAGCGGGGGAGCAGTACCTC.

The rearrangement joins TRBV24-1 to TRBJ2-5, with TRBD1 matching 8 bases. Trimming at V came to 4 bases and at J to 2 bases, leaving 5 bases not matched to a gene. This CDR3 contains 15 residues. The germline V gene encodes CDR1 KGHDR and CDR2 SFDVKD. The CDR3 nucleotides are TGTGCCACCAGTGACTTTCAGGGGGCTCAAGAGACCCAGTACTTC. Encoded protein: CATSDFQGAQETQYF.

This clonotype was seen a single time. The CDR3 protein is CASSFSVKSSYEQYF. CDR3 DNA sequence: TGTGCCAGCAGCTTTTCGGTCAAAAGCTCCTACGAGCAGTACTTC. V gene TRBV7-2 combines with J gene TRBJ2-7; D gene uncertain. CDR1 is SGHTA and CDR2 is FQGNSA in the germline V gene. Trimming pared 3 bases from V and 0 bases from J, leaving 12 bases between. The CDR3 covers 15 residues.

This clonotype came up many times. This rearrangement joins TRBV6-1 to TRBJ2-3, with a weak D call TRBD1 (6 bases). The CDR3 length is 16 residues. V was pared by 5 bases and J by 0 bases, with 15 bases between. Per the germline V gene, CDR1 is MNHNS and CDR2 is SASEGT. This CDR3 is CASSRQRGSSTDTQYF. CDR3 nucleotide sequence: TGTGCCAGCAGTCGTCAGAGGGGGAGCAGCACAGATACGCAGTATTTT.

This clonotype occurred a few times. The chain uses TRBV20-1 and TRBJ1-6; D is unresolved. Germline CDR1 reads DFQATT; CDR2 reads SNEGSKA (reference sequence). V was shortened by 6 bases and J by 5 bases, with 11 bases between the two germline ends. The CDR3 is made up of 13 amino acids. This chain's CDR3 is CSASRDDNSPLHF. Written as DNA, the CDR3 is TGCAGTGCGTCAAGGGATGATAATTCACCCCTCCACTTT.

This clonotype was seen repeatedly, ten times or more. The chain links TRBV19 to TRBJ2-1; the D is unclear. CDR1 is LNHDA, CDR2 SQIVND, per germline (reference sequence). Trimming stripped 0 bases from V and 8 bases from J, with 14 bases between. The CDR3 contains 15 residues. CDR3 amino acids: CASSIDGAVSYEQFF. In DNA form, the CDR3 reads TGTGCCAGTAGTATAGATGGTGCAGTTTCGTATGAGCAGTTCTTC.

This clonotype was observed a handful of times. The chain is built from TRBV12-5 and TRBJ2-7; 7 nucleotides agree with TRBD2. Germline CDR1 LGHNT, CDR2 FRNRAP. There are 14 residues in the CDR3. The CDR3 loop reads CAAGRDPEPYEQYF. The CDR3 DNA reads TGTGCCGCGGGGAGGGACCCGGAACCGTACGAGCAGTACTTC. Variable domain in full (rest from reference TRBV12-5 and TRBJ2-7): DARVTQTPRHKVTEMGQEVTMRCQPILGHNTVFWYRQTMMQGLELLAYFRNRAPLDDSGMPKDRFSAEMPDATLATLKIQPSEPRDSAVYFCAAGRDPEPYEQYFGPGTRLTVT.

The V gene is TRBV12-3 or TRBV12-4, the J gene TRBJ2-2; TRBD2 matches at 11 bases. This CDR3 is 16 amino acids long. V trimming: 6 bases; J trimming: 0 bases; junction bases outside the gene matches: 3. CDR3 sequence reads: CASRASGGTNTGELFF. DNA of the CDR3: TGTGCCAGCAGGGCTAGCGGGGGGACGAACACCGGGGAGCTGTTTTTT.

V gene TRBV2 combines with J gene TRBJ2-7; 7 bases map to TRBD2. The CDR3 has 14 amino acids. Germline-derived CDR1 and CDR2 are SNHLY and FYNNEI. V lost 4 bases, J lost 0 bases, and 3 bases stayed unmatched. Here the CDR3 reads CASSGEGISYEQYF. The CDR3 DNA reads TGTGCCAGCAGTGGGGAGGGAATCTCCTACGAGCAGTACTTC.

The CDR3 bases are TGTGCCAGCAGGGGGGCATATGGCTACACCTTC. This sequence encodes CASRGAYGYTF. This chain links TRBV2 with TRBJ1-2; D possibly corresponds to TRBD1 (6 bases). Trimming cost V 6 bases and J 5 bases, with 7 bases left between them. Germline values: CDR1 SNHLY, CDR2 FYNNEI. The CDR3 is 11 amino acids.

V usage is TRBV19 and J usage is TRBJ2-3; D is uncertain. The CDR3 has 12 residues. CDR1 and CDR2 (germline): LNHDA, SQIVND (reference sequence). V was clipped by 3 bases and J by 4 bases, with 5 bases between them. In DNA, the CDR3 is TGTGCCAGTAGTATCTTCGCAGATACGCAGTATTTT. Amino acids: CASSIFADTQYF.

Turning to this clonotype: A read error may be the cause here, since a much bigger clone is one base away. This chain connects TRBV2 to TRBJ1-4, with D possibly matching TRBD1 (6 bases). CDR1 and CDR2 (germline): SNHLY, FYNNEI. CDR3 length: 14 residues. DNA of the CDR3: TGTGCCAGCAGCTTAGAACAGGGTATCGGAAAACTGTCTTTT. It is translated as CASSLEQGIGKLSF.

This clonotype was seen only a few times. This sequence joins TRBV27 and TRBJ1-2; 7 bases agree with TRBD1. CDR1 and CDR2 from the germline V gene are MNHEY and SMNVEV (reference sequence). This CDR3 has 14 amino acids. V shed 4 bases and J 5 bases; nucleotides not matched to a gene: 7. This CDR3 is CASSWKGAHYGYTF. The CDR3 region has the DNA TGTGCCAGCAGTTGGAAGGGGGCGCATTATGGCTACACCTTC.

The chain uses TRBV25-1 and TRBJ2-3, with 8 nucleotides matching TRBD1. The CDR3 has 17 amino acids. Losses at the gene ends were 4 bases for V and 0 bases for J; bases not matched to a gene: 9. Per germline, CDR1 MGHDK and CDR2 SYGVNS. The CDR3 coding sequence is TGTGCCAGCAGTGGAAGGGGGCAGGGGGCTAGCACAGATACGCAGTATTTT. Translated: CASSGRGQGASTDTQYF.

This clonotype came up a few times. This chain connects TRBV7-3 to TRBJ2-3, with D perhaps matching TRBD2 (6 bases). Per the germline V gene, CDR1 is SGHTA and CDR2 is FQGTGA. The CDR3 loop spans 17 amino acids. Trimming removed 0 bases at V and 2 bases at J, with 15 bases between. Here the CDR3 DNA reads TGTGCCAGCAGCTTAACAGGCGGGGCGGGAATCACAGATACGCAGTATTTT. It encodes CASSLTGGAGITDTQYF.